This TCR beta chain derives from a study of vaccination effects on CD4 cells after COVID-19 (dated by TCRdb to between 2021 and 2022). At the level of the whole study: Post-vaccine samples across the study were collected a median of 72 days after the second dose, with a range of 14 to 241. The study compared SARS-CoV-2 spike-specific CD4+ TCR repertoires before and after mRNA vaccination in COVID-19 convalescent patients and infection-naive vaccine recipients. The full study included 9 to 10 COVID-19 convalescent patients and several SARS-CoV-2-naive healthy vaccine recipients. In the study, cultures from other donors were sequenced using the Oncomine TCR Beta short-read assay on an Illumina iSeq 100.

V drops 1 base and J drops 4 bases, leaving 7 bases in between. In the germline V gene (reference sequence), CDR1 corresponds to MNHEY and CDR2 to SMNVEV. From cysteine to phenylalanine, the CDR3 is 14 amino acids long. This entry keeps only the CDR3 DNA: 42 bases, framed from base 1. The full study reports these points: In healthy vaccine recipients, vaccine-induced clones were almost all SARS-CoV-2 mono-reactive, with only 1 of 255 being cross-reactive with common cold coronaviruses. At late post-vaccination timepoints, both infection-induced and vaccine-induced clones showed marked clonal contraction, consistent with waning T cell responses. Limitations of the study were the small number of convalescent patients and the absence of early post-infection timepoints.

The receptor library was made with the immunoSEQ multiplex PCR assay. DNA from the CD4+ T cells that had been cultured and isolated underwent TCR beta CDR3 sequencing. Per the authors' processing: Non-productive TCR sequences were removed, reads were trimmed to the CDR3 region, and CDR3s of at least 7 amino acids were retained. The MANAFEST web app was used to identify antigen-specific clonotypes by comparing expansion in peptide wells with expansion in reference cultures. To count as positive, a clone had to show expansion at FDR<0.05 compared with the reference and with all other wells, an odds ratio above 5, and a frequency above 0.1% in two replicate wells. A clonotype was called cross-reactive if it was significantly expanded both in SARS-CoV-2 spike wells and in at least one common cold coronavirus spike condition. Levenshtein distance calculated with the stringdist R package was used to assess CDR3 similarity, and unrooted trees were constructed with ape in R 3.6.1. In its TCRdb copy, this immuneACCESS table keeps in-frame sequences only and misses some clones. Where compared with another copy, unresolved V genes explain less than half of these, and the others have no known cause. V, J and clone size were drawn from that table, and D and trimming were deduced from the DNA. This sample gives about 72,000 clones in total; approximately 80% of them show up just once. Of the sample, about 1.2% falls within the top ten clones.

In the ViraFEST assay, PBMC were stimulated with viral peptide pools, and TCR sequencing was then used to find antigen-specific CD4+ T cell clonotypes based on their expansion. After around 10 days of culture, CD4+ T cells were isolated with the EasySep CD4+ T cell isolation kit. Participants received two doses of either the BNT162b2 or the mRNA-1273 mRNA SARS-CoV-2 vaccine. Negative nucleocapsid antibody results before and after vaccination confirmed that the healthy vaccine recipients had no prior SARS-CoV-2 infection. Each well held two million PBMC cultured in IMDM containing around 5% human AB serum, roughly 9.9 IU/ml IL-2 and gentamicin, along with about 9.5 ug/ml peptides. Half of the culture medium was replaced with fresh IL-2-containing medium on days 3 and 7. Unless noted otherwise, every peptide stimulation condition was grown in triplicate wells. PBMC were separated from whole blood using Ficoll-Paque Plus gradient centrifugation and were then either cryopreserved at -140C or used fresh. The overlapping peptide pools covered the spike proteins of SARS-CoV-2 as well as those of the common cold coronaviruses HCoV-NL63, HCoV-OC43 and HCoV-229E. The QIAamp micro DNA kit was used to extract genomic DNA from the cultured CD4+ T cells.

On this clone itself: What antigen it recognizes has not been identified. Qualities for individual bases were not recorded, and no much larger clone is one base off.

This sample comprised CD4+ T cells from PBMCs cultured with HCoV-229E spike peptides, obtained after COVID-19 vaccination. The sample's cell subset or site label is to be understood as: HCoV-229E spike overlapping peptide pool stimulation. This TCR came from a human donor who received a COVID-19 vaccine. The chain links TRBV27 with TRBJ2-2; no D gene can be assigned with confidence. The CDR3 protein sequence reads: CASSLLDGTGELFF. The bases are TGTGCCAGCAGTTTATTGGACGGCACCGGGGAGCTGTTTTTT.